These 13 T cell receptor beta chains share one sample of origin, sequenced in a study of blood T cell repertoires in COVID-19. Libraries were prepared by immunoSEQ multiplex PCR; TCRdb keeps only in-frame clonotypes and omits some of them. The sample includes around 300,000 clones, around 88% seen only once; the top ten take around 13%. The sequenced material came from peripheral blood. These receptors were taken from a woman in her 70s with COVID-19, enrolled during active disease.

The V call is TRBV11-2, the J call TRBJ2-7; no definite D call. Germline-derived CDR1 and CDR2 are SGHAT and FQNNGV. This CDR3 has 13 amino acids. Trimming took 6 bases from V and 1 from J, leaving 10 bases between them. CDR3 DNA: TGTGCCAGCAGTCCCGGTCCTTCCTACGAGCAGTACTTC. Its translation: CASSPGPSYEQYF.

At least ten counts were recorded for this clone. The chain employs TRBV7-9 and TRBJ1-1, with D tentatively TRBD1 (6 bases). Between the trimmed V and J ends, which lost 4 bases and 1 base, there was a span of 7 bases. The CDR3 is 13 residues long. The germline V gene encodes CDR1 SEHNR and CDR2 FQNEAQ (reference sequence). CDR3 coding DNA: TGTGCCAGCAGCTCACAGGGGAACACTGAAGCTTTCTTT. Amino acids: CASSSQGNTEAFF.

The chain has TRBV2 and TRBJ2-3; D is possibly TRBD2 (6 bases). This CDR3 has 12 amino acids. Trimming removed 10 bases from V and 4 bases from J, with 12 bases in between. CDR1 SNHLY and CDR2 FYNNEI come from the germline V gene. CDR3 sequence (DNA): TGTGCCACGGAGGGGACCGCAGATACGCAGTATTTT. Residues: CATEGTADTQYF.

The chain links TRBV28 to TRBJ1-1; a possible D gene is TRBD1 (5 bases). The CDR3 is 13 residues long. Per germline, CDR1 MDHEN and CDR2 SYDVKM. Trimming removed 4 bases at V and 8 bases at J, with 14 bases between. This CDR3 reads CASSSGVGREAFF. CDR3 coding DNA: TGTGCCAGCAGTTCCGGTGTGGGGCGCGAAGCTTTCTTT.

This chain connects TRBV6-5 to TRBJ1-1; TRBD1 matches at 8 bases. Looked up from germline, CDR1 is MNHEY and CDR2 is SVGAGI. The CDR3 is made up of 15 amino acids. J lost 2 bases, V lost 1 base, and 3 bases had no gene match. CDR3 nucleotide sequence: TGTGCCAGCAGTTACTTTGACAGGGGAAACACTGAAGCTTTCTTT. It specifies CASSYFDRGNTEAFF.

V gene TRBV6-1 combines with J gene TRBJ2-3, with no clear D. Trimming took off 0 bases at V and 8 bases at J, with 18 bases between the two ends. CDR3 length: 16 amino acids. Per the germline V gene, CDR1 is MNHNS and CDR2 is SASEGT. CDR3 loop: CASSEAASEVLGTQYF. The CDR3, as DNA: TGTGCCAGCAGTGAAGCGGCGTCCGAGGTTCTGGGTACGCAGTATTTT.

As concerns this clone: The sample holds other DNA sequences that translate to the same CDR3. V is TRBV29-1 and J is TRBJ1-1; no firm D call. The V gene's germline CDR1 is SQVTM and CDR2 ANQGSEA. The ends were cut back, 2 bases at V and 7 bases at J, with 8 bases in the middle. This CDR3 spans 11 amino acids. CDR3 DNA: TGCAGCGTTGAAAGAGCCAATGAAGCTTTCTTT. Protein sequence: CSVERANEAFF.

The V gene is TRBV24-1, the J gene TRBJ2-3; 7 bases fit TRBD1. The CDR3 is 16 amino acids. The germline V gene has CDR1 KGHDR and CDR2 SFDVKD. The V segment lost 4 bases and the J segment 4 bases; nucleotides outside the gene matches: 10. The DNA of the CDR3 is TGTGCCACCAGTGACCGCGACAGGGTTGCTGCAGATACGCAGTATTTT. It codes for CATSDRDRVAADTQYF.

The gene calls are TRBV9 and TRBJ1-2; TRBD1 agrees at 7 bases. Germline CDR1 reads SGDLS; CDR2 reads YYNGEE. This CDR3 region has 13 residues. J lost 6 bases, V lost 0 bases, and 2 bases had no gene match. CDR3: CASSVEGANGYTF. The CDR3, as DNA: TGTGCCAGCAGCGTAGAGGGGGCTAATGGCTACACCTTC.

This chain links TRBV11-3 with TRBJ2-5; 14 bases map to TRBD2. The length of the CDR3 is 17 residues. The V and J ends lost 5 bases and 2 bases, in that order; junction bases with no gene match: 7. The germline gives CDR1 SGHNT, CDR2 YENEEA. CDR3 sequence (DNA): TGTGCCAGCAGCCAAAGCTGGACTAGCGGGGGGCAAGAGACCCAGTACTTC. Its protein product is CASSQSWTSGGQETQYF.

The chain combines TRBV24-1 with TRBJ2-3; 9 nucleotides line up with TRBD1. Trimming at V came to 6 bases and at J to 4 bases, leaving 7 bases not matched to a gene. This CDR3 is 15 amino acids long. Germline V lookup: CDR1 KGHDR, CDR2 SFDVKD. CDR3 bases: TGTGCCACCAGTCCGCCCGGGACAGGGTCAGATACGCAGTATTTT. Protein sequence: CATSPPGTGSDTQYF.

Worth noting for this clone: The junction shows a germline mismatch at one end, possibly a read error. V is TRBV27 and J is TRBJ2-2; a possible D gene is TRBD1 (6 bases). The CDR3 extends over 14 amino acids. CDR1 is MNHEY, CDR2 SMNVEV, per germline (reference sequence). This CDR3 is CASNLQGDTGELFF. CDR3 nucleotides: TGTGCCAGCAATTTACAGGGTGACACCGGGGAGCTGTTTTTT.

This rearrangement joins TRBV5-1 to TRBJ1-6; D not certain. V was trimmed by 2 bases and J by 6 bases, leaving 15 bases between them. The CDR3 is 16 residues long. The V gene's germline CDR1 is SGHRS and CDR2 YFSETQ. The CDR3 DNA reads TGCGCCAGCAGCTTAAACGGGGAACCCGCTAATTCACCCCTCCACTTT. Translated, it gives CASSLNGEPANSPLHF.